The 27 T cell receptor beta chains given below trace back to one sample, sequenced in a study of T cells in narcolepsy. The method was immunoSEQ multiplex PCR; TCRdb's version includes in-frame clones alone and lacks a portion of them. Seen here are 6,500 to 8,500 clones, 61% observed once, and the top ten hold about a fifth. Sequencing was done on a sample of CD45RA- memory CD8+ T cells from PBMCs. The receptors originated from a human donor with narcolepsy.

This clone has only a few counts. A far larger clone lies a single base away; this is likely a read error. This sample also contains other DNA sequences that code for the same CDR3. The chain joins TRBV27 to TRBJ2-3, with a possible D match to TRBD2 (6 bases). The CDR3 contains 15 residues. The germline V gene has CDR1 MNHEY and CDR2 SMNVEV (reference sequence). Trimming removed 2 bases from V and 11 bases from J, with 20 bases in between. Here the CDR3 reads CASSLAGGIEIQQYF. The CDR3 bases are TGTGCCAGCAGTTTAGCTGGGGGGATCGAGATACAGCAGTATTTT.

CDR3 bases: TGTGCCAGCAGTTCCCGGACAGGGGCGGTCGGAAACACCATATATTTT. Translation: CASSSRTGAVGNTIYF. V is TRBV27 and J is TRBJ1-3, with 9 bases lining up with TRBD1. The CDR3 consists of 16 residues. Germline V gene data show CDR1 as MNHEY and CDR2 as SMNVEV (reference sequence). V trimming: 4 bases; J trimming: 4 bases; junction bases outside the gene matches: 8.

This sequence joins TRBV11-3 and TRBJ1-1, with 10 bases that match TRBD1. The J segment lost 6 bases and the V segment lost 5 bases, leaving 18 bases of the junction unmatched. Germline V gene lookup returns CDR1 SGHNT and CDR2 YENEEA. The CDR3 covers 18 residues. The CDR3 region is CASSAHRDRGPVYAEAFF. The CDR3, as DNA: TGTGCCAGCAGCGCGCACCGGGACAGGGGTCCCGTTTACGCTGAAGCTTTCTTT.

This chain connects TRBV4-1 to TRBJ1-4; D is undetermined. Germline V gives CDR1 MGHRA, CDR2 YSYEKL. Trimming shortened V by 5 bases and J by 6 bases, and 16 bases separated the two germline ends. CDR3 length equals 15 residues. CDR3 residues: CASSSRGEKDEKLFF. In DNA, the CDR3 is TGCGCCAGCAGCTCAAGAGGCGAAAAGGATGAAAAACTGTTTTTT.

This clone is medium-sized. This chain uses TRBV13 with TRBJ1-2, with a possible D match to TRBD1 (6 bases). CDR1 and CDR2 from the germline V gene are PRHDT and FYEKMQ (reference sequence). V dropped 3 bases and J dropped 2 bases, with 16 bases sitting between them. The CDR3 covers 16 residues. The CDR3 loop is CASSFRGEGENYGYTF. The CDR3 region has the DNA TGTGCCAGCAGCTTTCGGGGAGAGGGGGAAAACTATGGCTACACCTTC.

The V gene is TRBV7-2, the J gene TRBJ1-5; the match to TRBD1 covers 8 bases. Germline assignment: CDR1 SGHTA and CDR2 FQGNSA. This CDR3 region has 14 residues. The V gene end was trimmed by 8 bases and the J gene end by 2 bases; junction bases not matched to a gene: 5. In nucleotides, the CDR3 is TGTGCCAGCTCAGGGGGCTTTGGCAATCAGCCCCAGCATTTT. Its protein product is CASSGGFGNQPQHF.

V and J are TRBV28 and TRBJ1-3; the D gene is possibly TRBD1 (5 bases). The germline V gene encodes CDR1 MDHEN and CDR2 SYDVKM. Trimming removed 4 bases at V and 0 bases at J, with 13 bases between. The CDR3 is 16 residues long. The CDR3 sequence: CASSSGTGSSGNTIYF. Written as DNA, the CDR3 is TGTGCCAGCAGTTCGGGGACGGGTAGCTCTGGAAACACCATATATTTT.

V is TRBV30 and J is TRBJ2-7, with D hard to call. Germline CDR1 GTSNPN, CDR2 SVGIG (reference sequence). This CDR3 has 14 residues. V was cut by 0 bases and J by 3 bases, with 12 bases left in between. CDR3 nucleotide sequence: TGTGCCTGGAGTGTCAGCCAGCTAAGCTACGAGCAGTACTTC. This codes for CAWSVSQLSYEQYF. Combining the CDR3 with reference TRBV30 and TRBJ2-7 gives the whole variable domain SQTIHQWPATLVQPVGSPLSLECTVEGTSNPNLYWYRQAAGRGLQLLFYSVGIGQISSEVPQNLSASRPQDRQFILSSKKLLLSDSGFYLCAWSVSQLSYEQYFGPGTRLTVT.

This clone has more than one count but fewer than ten. The chain is built from TRBV6-4 and TRBJ2-1, with 9 bases lining up with TRBD1. Germline-derived CDR1 and CDR2 are MRHNA and SNTAGT. The CDR3 covers 15 residues. V was clipped by 4 bases and J by 4 bases; unmatched bases: 5. The CDR3 DNA sequence: TGTGCCAGCAGTGCCCGACAGGGGGAGTACAATGAGCAGTTCTTC. It specifies CASSARQGEYNEQFF.

In this sample, this clone is large. This rearrangement joins TRBV7-9 to TRBJ1-6; 8 bases are shared with TRBD1. The CDR3 length is 16 residues. Trimming took 6 bases from V and 9 from J; bases not matched to a gene: 13. Germline values: CDR1 SEHNR, CDR2 FQNEAQ (reference sequence). The CDR3 DNA is TGTGCCAGCAGACACACTGGGGGCAGGGGGCCTTCACCCCTCCACTTT. It codes for CASRHTGGRGPSPLHF. The full variable domain, in which reference TRBV7-9 and TRBJ1-6 provide the parts outside the CDR3, is DTGVSQNPRHKITKRGQNVTFRCDPISEHNRLYWYRQTLGQGPEFLTYFQNEAQLEKSRLLSDRFSAERPKGSFSTLEIQRTEQGDSAMYLCASRHTGGRGPSPLHFGNGTRLTVT.

The V call is TRBV5-1, the J call TRBJ1-1, with 12 bases lining up with TRBD1. V was clipped by 4 bases and J by 4 bases; unmatched bases: 8. The CDR3 length is 16 residues. From germline, CDR1 is SGHRS and CDR2 YFSETQ. The chain's CDR3 is CASSGGQGAAGTEAFF. Written as DNA, the CDR3 is TGCGCCAGCAGCGGGGGACAGGGGGCAGCTGGCACTGAAGCTTTCTTT.

CDR3 protein: CASSLLGGEEDTQYF. DNA for the CDR3: TGTGCCAGCAGCTTGCTAGGGGGAGAAGAGGATACGCAGTATTTT. The V and J genes are TRBV7-3 and TRBJ2-3; possible D gene TRBD1, 6 bases. V lost 3 bases to trimming and J lost 6 bases, with 16 bases between them. The CDR3 consists of 15 residues. Germline CDR1 and CDR2: SGHTA and FQGTGA.

In this sample, this clone turned up a few times. The V call is TRBV4-1, the J call TRBJ1-2; perhaps TRBD1 as D (5 bases). The CDR3 spans 12 residues. Germline V CDR1 and CDR2: MGHRA, YSYEKL. The V end lost 3 bases, the J end lost 6 bases, and 8 bases lay between the germline ends. CDR3: CASSHAGDGYTF. As DNA, the CDR3 is TGCGCCAGCAGCCATGCGGGGGATGGCTACACCTTC.

The chain has TRBV4-1 and TRBJ2-1; D is unresolved. Germline V lookup: CDR1 MGHRA, CDR2 YSYEKL. The germline V and J ends were trimmed by 3 bases and 6 bases, with 9 bases remaining between them. CDR3 size: 13 residues. CDR3 region: CASSHLVLNEQFF. The CDR3, as DNA: TGCGCCAGCAGCCACTTGGTTCTCAATGAGCAGTTCTTC.

V usage is TRBV28 and J usage is TRBJ1-1; D is undetermined. CDR3 size: 13 residues. The germline V and J ends were trimmed by 8 bases and 0 bases, with 10 bases remaining between them. Per germline, CDR1 MDHEN and CDR2 SYDVKM. CDR3 sequence (DNA): TGTGCCAGCTCAGGACGGATGAACACTGAAGCTTTCTTT. Encoded protein: CASSGRMNTEAFF. The complete variable domain, with remaining parts taken from reference TRBV28 and TRBJ1-1, reads DVKVTQSSRYLVKRTGEKVFLECVQDMDHENMFWYRQDPGLGLRLIYFSYDVKMKEKGDIPEGYSVSREKKERFSLILESASTNQTSMYLCASSGRMNTEAFFGQGTRLTVV.

The sample holds one count of this clone. This chain uses TRBV28 with TRBJ1-2; unclear D gene. The germline V and J ends were trimmed by 3 bases and 6 bases, with 11 bases remaining between them. The CDR3 loop spans 13 amino acids. Germline CDR1 MDHEN, CDR2 SYDVKM. The CDR3, as DNA: TGTGCCAGCAGTTTGGCCAGAGGCCATGGCTACACCTTC. This encodes CASSLARGHGYTF.

This chain uses TRBV27 with TRBJ2-5, with TRBD2 matching 7 bases. CDR1 MNHEY and CDR2 SMNVEV come from the germline V gene (reference sequence). V shed 5 bases and J 2 bases; nucleotides not matched to a gene: 8. CDR3 size: 15 residues. CDR3 sequence (DNA): TGTGCCAGCAGTCTGGGAGGGGTCCCTCAAGAGACCCAGTACTTC. The encoded protein is CASSLGGVPQETQYF.

This clone was picked up a small number of times. The chain combines TRBV29-1 with TRBJ2-2; 8 bases map to TRBD2. V was clipped by 8 bases and J by 8 bases; unmatched bases: 4. CDR3 length equals 11 residues. Germline V gives CDR1 SQVTM, CDR2 ANQGSEA. CDR3 region: CSSGGSGELFF. CDR3 coding DNA: TGCAGCTCGGGGGGGTCGGGGGAGCTGTTTTTT.

This clone is labeled medium-sized (0.01 to 0.1%). The V and J genes are TRBV7-9 and TRBJ2-1; a possible D gene is TRBD1 (6 bases). The CDR3 spans 12 residues. V shed 6 bases and J shed 9 bases, with 12 bases lying between them. Germline CDR1 is SEHNR and CDR2 is FQNEAQ (reference sequence). CDR3 region: CASRLQGSEQFF. The CDR3 DNA reads TGTGCCAGCAGGTTACAGGGAAGTGAGCAGTTCTTC.

The V and J genes are TRBV5-4 and TRBJ2-5, with 7 bases identical to TRBD1. Germline values: CDR1 SGHNT, CDR2 YYREEE (reference sequence). V was pared by 7 bases and J by 0 bases, with 6 bases of the junction left unmatched. CDR3 length: 14 residues. The CDR3, as DNA: TGTGCCAGCGCATTACAGGGGTACCAAGAGACCCAGTACTTC. Translated, it gives CASALQGYQETQYF. The full variable domain, its missing parts supplied by reference TRBV5-4 and TRBJ2-5, is ETGVTQSPTHLIKTRGQQVTLRCSSQSGHNTVSWYQQALGQGPQFIFQYYREEENGRGNFPPRFSGLQFPNYSSELNVNALELDDSALYLCASALQGYQETQYFGPGTRLLVL.

This clone has a handful of counts. The V call is TRBV7-8, the J call TRBJ2-3; 7 bases line up with TRBD2. With V trimmed by 5 bases and J by 0 bases, 8 bases remained unmatched. CDR1 and CDR2 (germline): SGHVS, FQNEAQ. The CDR3 has 16 amino acids. CDR3 in DNA: TGTGCCAGCAGCGGAAGGCGGGGACTAAGCACAGATACGCAGTATTTT. It encodes CASSGRRGLSTDTQYF.

The CDR3 DNA follows: TGTGCCACCAGCCAACTAGCGGGAGACTACAATGAGCAGTTCTTC. Translating gives CATSQLAGDYNEQFF. The J gene is TRBJ2-1, the V gene TRBV15; TRBD2 matches 11 bases. After removal of 5 bases from V and 3 bases from J, the junction contained 3 bases not matched to a gene. Germline V gene sequence: CDR1 LNHNV, CDR2 YYDKDF (reference sequence). This CDR3 comprises 15 residues.

The rearrangement joins TRBV11-2 to TRBJ2-3; 8 nucleotides line up with TRBD2. This CDR3 is built from 18 residues. With V trimmed by 0 bases and J by 0 bases, 8 bases remained unmatched. Germline V lookup: CDR1 SGHAT, CDR2 FQNNGV. CDR3 bases: TGTGCCAGCAGCTTAGATCCAGGACTAGCCCTGAGCACAGATACGCAGTATTTT. It is translated as CASSLDPGLALSTDTQYF.

The chain couples TRBV7-8 to TRBJ2-7; 8 bases align to TRBD1. Germline lookup yields CDR1 SGHVS and CDR2 FQNEAQ. With 0 bases clipped from V and 7 bases from J, the junction kept 5 bases outside the gene matches. The CDR3 runs 14 residues. The CDR3: CASSLAPGGQEQYF. The DNA for the CDR3 is TGTGCCAGCAGCTTAGCCCCAGGGGGCCAGGAGCAGTACTTC.

The J gene is TRBJ2-1, the V gene TRBV4-3, with 7 bases that match TRBD2. V was pared by 3 bases and J by 3 bases, with 5 bases of the junction left unmatched. This CDR3 spans 15 amino acids. Per germline, CDR1 LGHNA and CDR2 YSLEER. As DNA, the CDR3 is TGCGCCAGCAGCCAGATTTCGGGGGGCTACAATGAGCAGTTCTTC. Residues: CASSQISGGYNEQFF.

The chain has TRBV30 and TRBJ1-2; no definite D call. Germline V gene lookup returns CDR1 GTSNPN and CDR2 SVGIG (reference sequence). The CDR3 consists of 13 residues. V was shortened by 8 bases and J by 6 bases, with 19 bases between the two germline ends. This chain's CDR3 is CAGEDRPTNGYTF. The CDR3 coding sequence is TGTGCCGGGGAGGACCGGCCAACAAATGGCTACACCTTC.

The V call is TRBV4-3, the J call TRBJ1-2; 8 nucleotides line up with TRBD1. V was clipped by 0 bases and J by 5 bases; unmatched bases: 5. The CDR3 covers 15 residues. Germline V gene data show CDR1 as LGHNA and CDR2 as YSLEER. DNA of the CDR3: TGCGCCAGCAGCCAAGATCGGACAGGGAAGTATGGCTACACCTTC. This encodes CASSQDRTGKYGYTF.